Listed here are 15 T cell receptor beta chains from one sample, sequenced in a study of blood T cell repertoires in COVID-19. Measured with immunoSEQ multiplex PCR; TCRdb has only the in-frame clones, and not every one. The sample has fewer than 250,000 clones, 80% to 90% seen once. The specimen was peripheral blood. Source of these receptors: a man aged 50 to 59 with active or convalescent COVID-19.

The chain recombines TRBV19 with TRBJ2-2, with TRBD1 matching 7 bases. This CDR3 is built from 15 residues. From germline, CDR1 is LNHDA and CDR2 SQIVND (reference sequence). J lost 1 base, V lost 4 bases, and 3 bases had no gene match. DNA of the CDR3: TGTGCCAGTAGTAGAGGACAGGTGAACACCGGGGAGCTGTTTTTT. The encoded protein is CASSRGQVNTGELFF. Using reference TRBV19 and TRBJ2-2 for the parts outside the CDR3, the full variable domain is DGGITQSPKYLFRKEGQNVTLSCEQNLNHDAMYWYRQDPGQGLRLIYYSQIVNDFQKGDIAEGYSVSREKKESFPLTVTSAQKNPTAFYLCASSRGQVNTGELFFGEGSRLTVL.

The chain links TRBV19 to TRBJ1-4; TRBD1 matches 7 bases. V shed 0 bases and J 0 bases; nucleotides not matched to a gene: 13. The CDR3 has 20 amino acids. Germline CDR1 reads LNHDA; CDR2 reads SQIVND (reference sequence). CDR3 coding DNA: TGTGCCAGTAGTATAGATCCGCGAGGGACAGCAACAGCAACTAATGAAAAACTGTTTTTT. Amino acid sequence: CASSIDPRGTATATNEKLFF.

V gene TRBV29-1 combines with J gene TRBJ1-2; the D is unclear. Germline V gene data show CDR1 as SQVTM and CDR2 as ANQGSEA. Trimming pared 7 bases from V and 4 bases from J, leaving 16 bases between. CDR3 length: 13 residues. DNA of the CDR3: TGCAGCGCCACGAGGTCCGGAAGCTATGGCTACACCTTC. Protein: CSATRSGSYGYTF.

This chain joins TRBV28 and TRBJ1-1, with 7 nucleotides matching TRBD1. The CDR3 is 14 amino acids. J lost 1 base, V lost 5 bases, and 4 bases had no gene match. Germline values: CDR1 MDHEN, CDR2 SYDVKM. The CDR3 here is CASSPGQQNTEAFF. The CDR3 DNA is TGTGCCAGCAGTCCGGGACAGCAGAACACTGAAGCTTTCTTT.

J is TRBJ2-1 and V is TRBV2, with D possibly TRBD2 on 6 matching bases. CDR1 and CDR2 from the germline V gene are SNHLY and FYNNEI. CDR3 length: 13 residues. The V and J ends lost 0 bases and 13 bases respectively, with 13 bases between them. DNA of the CDR3: TGTGCCAGCAGTGAAGCCCGCGGGGCCCATCAGTTCTTC. Its translation is CASSEARGAHQFF.

V and J are TRBV29-1 and TRBJ1-1; tentative D call: TRBD1 (6 bases). V gave up 8 bases and J gave up 0 bases, with 13 bases separating them. Germline V gives CDR1 SQVTM, CDR2 ANQGSEA. This CDR3 comprises 13 residues. This CDR3 is CSTGRPMNTEAFF. The CDR3 nucleotides read TGCAGCACAGGGCGCCCCATGAACACTGAAGCTTTCTTT.

This chain uses TRBV7-2 with TRBJ2-3, with TRBD1 as a possible D gene (5 bases). The CDR3 spans 13 residues. CDR1 SGHTA and CDR2 FQGNSA come from the germline V gene. Trimming removed 5 bases from V and 2 bases from J, with 8 bases in between. CDR3 amino acids: CASSRTLTDTQYF. The CDR3, as DNA: TGTGCCAGCAGCCGGACACTCACAGATACGCAGTATTTT.

The rearrangement links TRBV27 to TRBJ1-6, with no clear D. This CDR3 spans 13 amino acids. The germline gives CDR1 MNHEY, CDR2 SMNVEV (reference sequence). With 6 bases removed from V and 6 bases from J, the gap between germline ends came to 9 bases. CDR3 sequence (DNA): TGTGCCAGCAGGCAGGATTTTAATTCACCCCTCCACTTT. Translating gives CASRQDFNSPLHF.

This chain links TRBV15 with TRBJ1-3; D perhaps matches TRBD1 (5 bases). V lost 5 bases, J lost 4 bases, and 15 bases lay in between. The CDR3 has 15 amino acids. Germline values: CDR1 LNHNV, CDR2 YYDKDF (reference sequence). Here the CDR3 reads CATSRGLSGGNTIYF. The CDR3 DNA sequence: TGTGCCACCAGCCGGGGACTGTCGGGGGGAAACACCATATATTTT.

In this sample, this clone turned up a few times. Here the CDR3 DNA reads TGTGCCAGCAGCTTAGAAGTCAGCGGGGGACAAGAGACCCAGTACTTC. As protein: CASSLEVSGGQETQYF. This chain uses TRBV11-2 with TRBJ2-5, with 8 positions matching TRBD2. J was trimmed by 2 bases and V by 0 bases; bases with no gene match: 5. This CDR3 comprises 16 residues. Looked up from germline, CDR1 is SGHAT and CDR2 is FQNNGV.

The chain employs TRBV7-2 and TRBJ2-5, with D tentatively TRBD2 (6 bases). Germline V gene data show CDR1 as SGHTA and CDR2 as FQGNSA. The CDR3 covers 15 residues. Between the trimmed V and J ends, which lost 7 bases and 5 bases, there was a span of 20 bases. This CDR3 reads CASIRDWGAIETQYF. In nucleotides, the CDR3 is TGTGCCAGCATTCGGGACTGGGGAGCGATCGAGACCCAGTACTTC. The full variable domain, in which reference TRBV7-2 and TRBJ2-5 provide the parts outside the CDR3, is GAGVSQSPSNKVTEKGKDVELRCDPISGHTALYWYRQSLGQGLEFLIYFQGNSAPDKSGLPSDRFSAERTGGSVSTLTIQRTQQEDSAVYLCASIRDWGAIETQYFGPGTRLLVL.

The chain recombines TRBV14 with TRBJ2-7; 7 bases are shared with TRBD1. V was clipped by 4 bases and J by 2 bases; unmatched bases: 5. The CDR3 is 14 residues long. Looked up from germline, CDR1 is SGHDN and CDR2 is FVKESK. The CDR3 protein is CASSLGGGTYEQYF. The CDR3 DNA reads TGTGCCAGCAGCCTAGGGGGCGGAACCTACGAGCAGTACTTC.

This sequence joins TRBV9 and TRBJ2-7; D is possibly TRBD2 (7 bases). Germline lookup yields CDR1 SGDLS and CDR2 YYNGEE. The CDR3 contains 14 residues. V was trimmed by 0 bases and J by 2 bases, leaving 9 bases between them. For the CDR3, the DNA is TGTGCCAGCAGCGTAGGAGGGGGGGCCTACGAGCAGTACTTC. Protein product: CASSVGGGAYEQYF.

The rearrangement uses TRBV7-9 and TRBJ2-1; 9 bases line up with TRBD2. The CDR3 has 15 amino acids. Germline trimming cut 1 base from V and 4 bases from J; bases unmatched to any gene: 2. Germline assignment: CDR1 SEHNR and CDR2 FQNEAQ (reference sequence). CDR3 DNA sequence: TGTGCCAGCAGCTTAGGTAGCGGGGGTTACAATGAGCAGTTCTTC. Its translation: CASSLGSGGYNEQFF. Complete variable domain (other parts from reference TRBV7-9 and TRBJ2-1): DTGVSQNPRHKITKRGQNVTFRCDPISEHNRLYWYRQTLGQGPEFLTYFQNEAQLEKSRLLSDRFSAERPKGSFSTLEIQRTEQGDSAMYLCASSLGSGGYNEQFFGPGTRLTVL.

The chain has TRBV7-9 and TRBJ2-1, with D hard to call. The CDR3 runs to 12 residues. The V gene lost 4 bases and the J gene lost 10 bases, with 11 bases spanning the gap. CDR1 and CDR2 from the germline V gene are SEHNR and FQNEAQ (reference sequence). CDR3 DNA: TGTGCCAGCAGCTCCGGGTCGTGGGAGCAGTTCTTC. Its protein is CASSSGSWEQFF.